The rows below give T cell receptor beta chains drawn from one sample of a study of T cells after yellow fever vaccination. TCRdb reprocessed the 5' RACE reads via MiXCR and lists one record per CDR3 protein. The table has around 310,000 distinct CDR3 sequences, approximately 3.9% seen once. This material consisted of PBMCs, taken on the day of the yellow fever booster vaccination. These receptors were obtained from a man younger than 35 who received the YFV17D yellow fever vaccine. Each CDR3 is given with its conserved first and last residue.

v_call: TRBV14; cdr3_aa: CASSRQNSPLHF
v_call: TRBV5-6; cdr3_aa: CASSYGQSNQPQHF
v_call: TRBV7-3; cdr3_aa: CASSSPGGATNEQFF
v_call: TRBV5-1; cdr3_aa: CASSLATGALYNEQFF
v_call: TRBV18; cdr3_aa: CASTATGGNQPQHF
v_call: TRBV5-1; cdr3_aa: CASSLDPPYGYTF
v_call: TRBV20-1; cdr3_aa: CSASRGRGADTQYF
v_call: TRBV6-2/TRBV6-3; cdr3_aa: CASRPDSSGYTF
v_call: TRBV7-2; cdr3_aa: CASSLRQGDQPQHF
v_call: TRBV6-5; cdr3_aa: CASSRIAEGVGETQYF
v_call: TRBV6-2/TRBV6-3; cdr3_aa: CASSYADRVVETQYF
v_call: TRBV6-1; cdr3_aa: CASSSGTGVLLNTEAFF
v_call: TRBV5-1; cdr3_aa: CASSPGPVAGDYTYYNEQFF
v_call: TRBV10-3; cdr3_aa: CAISLTSRGDNEQFF
v_call: TRBV7-9; cdr3_aa: CASSLSTSGASGELFF
v_call: TRBV12-3/TRBV12-4; cdr3_aa: CASSLRGGAKNIQYF
v_call: TRBV5-4; cdr3_aa: CASSLEAGGASSYNEQFF
v_call: TRBV7-2; cdr3_aa: CASSPPQRAGGRSDTQYF
v_call: TRBV5-1; cdr3_aa: CASSRWASGGGETQYF
v_call: TRBV6-5; cdr3_aa: CASSYATGGRETQYF
v_call: TRBV29-1; cdr3_aa: CSAPVGSYGYTF
v_call: TRBV18; cdr3_aa: CASSPQQGEGYGYTF
v_call: TRBV4-1; cdr3_aa: CASSQVLRLHTEAFF
v_call: TRBV20-1; cdr3_aa: CSAKSRSRTGMLETQYF
v_call: TRBV12-3/TRBV12-4; cdr3_aa: CASSFWGSTDTQYF
v_call: TRBV7-2; cdr3_aa: CASSLAPSTEAFF
v_call: TRBV7-2; cdr3_aa: CASSRRDTFEAFF
v_call: TRBV20-1; cdr3_aa: CSAFSGQGSNSPLHF
v_call: TRBV9; cdr3_aa: CASSVAVGRVDEQFF
v_call: TRBV20-1; cdr3_aa: CSARDWPSGGTDTQYF
v_call: TRBV5-1; cdr3_aa: CASSLAVISTSSYNEQFF